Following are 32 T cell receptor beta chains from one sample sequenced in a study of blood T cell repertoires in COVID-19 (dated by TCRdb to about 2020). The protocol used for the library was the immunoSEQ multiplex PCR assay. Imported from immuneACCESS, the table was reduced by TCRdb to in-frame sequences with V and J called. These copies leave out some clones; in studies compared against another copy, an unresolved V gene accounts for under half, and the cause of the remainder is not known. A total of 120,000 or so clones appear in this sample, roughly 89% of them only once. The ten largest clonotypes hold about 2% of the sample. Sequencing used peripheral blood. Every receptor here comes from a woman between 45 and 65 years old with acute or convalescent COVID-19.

In DNA form, the CDR3 reads TGTGCCAGCAGCCCGGCGGGGGGCCCCTCCTACAATGAGCAGTTCTTC. Translation: CASSPAGGPSYNEQFF. The rearrangement uses TRBV5-8 and TRBJ2-1, with 8 bases that match TRBD2. The germline V gene encodes CDR1 SGHTS and CDR2 YDEGEE. Germline trimming cut 4 bases from V and 0 bases from J; bases unmatched to any gene: 6. The CDR3 extends over 16 amino acids.

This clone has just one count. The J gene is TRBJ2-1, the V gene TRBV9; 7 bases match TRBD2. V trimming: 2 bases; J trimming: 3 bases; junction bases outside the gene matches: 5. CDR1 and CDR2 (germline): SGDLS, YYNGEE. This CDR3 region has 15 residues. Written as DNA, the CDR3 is TGTGCCAGCAGCGTGGGAGGGGCCAGCTACAATGAGCAGTTCTTC. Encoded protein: CASSVGGASYNEQFF.

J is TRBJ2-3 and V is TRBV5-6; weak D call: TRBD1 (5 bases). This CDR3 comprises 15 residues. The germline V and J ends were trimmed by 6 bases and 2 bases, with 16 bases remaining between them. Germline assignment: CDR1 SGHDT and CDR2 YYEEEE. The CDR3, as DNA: TGTGCCAGCACCCCTGGTGCAGGGATCACAGATACGCAGTATTTT. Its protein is CASTPGAGITDTQYF.

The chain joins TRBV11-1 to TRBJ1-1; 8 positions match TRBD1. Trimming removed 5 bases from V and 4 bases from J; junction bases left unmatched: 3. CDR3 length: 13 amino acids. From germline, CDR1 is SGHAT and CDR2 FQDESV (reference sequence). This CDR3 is CASSHTGGTEAFF. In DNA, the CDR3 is TGTGCCAGCAGCCATACAGGGGGCACTGAAGCTTTCTTT.

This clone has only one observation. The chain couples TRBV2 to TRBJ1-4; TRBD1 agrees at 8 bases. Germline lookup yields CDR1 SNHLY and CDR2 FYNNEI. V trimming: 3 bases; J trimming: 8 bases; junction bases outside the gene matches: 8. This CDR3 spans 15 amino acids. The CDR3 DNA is TGTGCCAGCAGTGAGCCGGGACAGGTTCAAGAAAAACTGTTTTTT. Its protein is CASSEPGQVQEKLFF.

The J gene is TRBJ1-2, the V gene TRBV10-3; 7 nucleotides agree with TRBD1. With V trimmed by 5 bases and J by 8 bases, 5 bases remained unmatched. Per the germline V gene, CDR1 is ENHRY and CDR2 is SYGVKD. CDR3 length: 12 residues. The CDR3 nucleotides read TGTGCCATCAGTAGACAGGGAGGCGGCTACACCTTC. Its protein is CAISRQGGGYTF.

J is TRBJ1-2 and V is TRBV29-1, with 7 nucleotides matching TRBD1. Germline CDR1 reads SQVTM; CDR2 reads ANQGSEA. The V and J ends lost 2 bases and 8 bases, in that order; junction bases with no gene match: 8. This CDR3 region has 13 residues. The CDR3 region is CSVEPDRLPGYTF. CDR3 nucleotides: TGCAGCGTTGAACCGGACAGGCTGCCGGGCTACACCTTC.

DNA of the CDR3: TGTGCCAGCAGGCAGTATATGAACACTGAAGCTTTCTTT. Translating it yields CASRQYMNTEAFF. V gene TRBV14 combines with J gene TRBJ1-1; D is uncertain. CDR1 and CDR2 (germline): SGHDN, FVKESK. The V gene lost 6 bases and the J gene lost 0 bases, with 8 bases spanning the gap. This CDR3 contains 13 residues.

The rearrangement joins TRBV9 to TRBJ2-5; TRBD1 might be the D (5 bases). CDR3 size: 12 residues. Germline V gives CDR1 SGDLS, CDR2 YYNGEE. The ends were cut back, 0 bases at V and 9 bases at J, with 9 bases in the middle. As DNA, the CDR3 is TGTGCCAGCAGCGTAGTGGGGCTCCCCCAGTACTTC. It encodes CASSVVGLPQYF.

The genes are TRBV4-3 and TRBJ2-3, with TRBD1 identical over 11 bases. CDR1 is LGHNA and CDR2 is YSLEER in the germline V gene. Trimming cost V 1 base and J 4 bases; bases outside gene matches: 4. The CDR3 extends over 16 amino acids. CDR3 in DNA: TGCGCCAGCAGCCAAGGGTGGACAGGGGGCCCAGATACGCAGTATTTT. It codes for CASSQGWTGGPDTQYF.

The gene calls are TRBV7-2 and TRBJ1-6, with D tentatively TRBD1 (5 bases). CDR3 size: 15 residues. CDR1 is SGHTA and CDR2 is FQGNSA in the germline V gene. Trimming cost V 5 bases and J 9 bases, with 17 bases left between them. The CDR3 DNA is TGTGCCAGCAGCCAACTCGGGGAGGGGAGTTCACCCCTCCACTTT. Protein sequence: CASSQLGEGSSPLHF.

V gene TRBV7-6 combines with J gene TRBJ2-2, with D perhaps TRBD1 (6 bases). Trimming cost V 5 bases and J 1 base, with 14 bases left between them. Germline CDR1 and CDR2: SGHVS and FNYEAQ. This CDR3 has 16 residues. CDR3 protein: CASSLAWTVNTGELFF. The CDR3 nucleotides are TGTGCCAGCAGCCTCGCGTGGACAGTGAACACCGGGGAGCTGTTTTTT.

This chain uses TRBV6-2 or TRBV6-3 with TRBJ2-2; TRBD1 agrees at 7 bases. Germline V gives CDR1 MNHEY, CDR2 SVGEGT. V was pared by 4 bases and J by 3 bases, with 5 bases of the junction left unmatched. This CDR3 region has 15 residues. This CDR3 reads CASSSFGTDTGELFF. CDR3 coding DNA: TGTGCCAGCAGTTCCTTCGGGACAGACACCGGGGAGCTGTTTTTT.

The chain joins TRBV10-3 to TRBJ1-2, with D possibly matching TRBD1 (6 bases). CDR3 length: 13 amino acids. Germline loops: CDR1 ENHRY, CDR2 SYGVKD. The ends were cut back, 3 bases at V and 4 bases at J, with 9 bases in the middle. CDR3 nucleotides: TGTGCCATCAGTGAACAAGGGGGCTATGGCTACACCTTC. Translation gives CAISEQGGYGYTF.

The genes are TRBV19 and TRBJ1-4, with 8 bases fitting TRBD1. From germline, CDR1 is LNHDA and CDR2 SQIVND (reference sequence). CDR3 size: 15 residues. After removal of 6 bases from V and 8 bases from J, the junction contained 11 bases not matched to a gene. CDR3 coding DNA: TGTGCCAGTAGGCCGGGACAGGCCGGGCGGGAAAAACTGTTTTTT. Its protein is CASRPGQAGREKLFF.

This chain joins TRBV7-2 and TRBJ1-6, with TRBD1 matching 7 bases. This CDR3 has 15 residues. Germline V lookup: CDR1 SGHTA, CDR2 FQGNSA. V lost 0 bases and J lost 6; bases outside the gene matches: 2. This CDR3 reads CASSLAAGGNSPLHF. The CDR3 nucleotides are TGTGCCAGCAGCTTAGCGGCAGGGGGTAATTCACCCCTCCACTTT.

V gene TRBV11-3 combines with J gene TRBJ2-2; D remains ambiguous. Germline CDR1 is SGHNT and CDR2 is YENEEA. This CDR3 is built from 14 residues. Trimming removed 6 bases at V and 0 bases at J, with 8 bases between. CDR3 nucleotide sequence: TGTGCCAGCAGTGGCAGATCGAACACCGGGGAGCTGTTTTTT. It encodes CASSGRSNTGELFF.

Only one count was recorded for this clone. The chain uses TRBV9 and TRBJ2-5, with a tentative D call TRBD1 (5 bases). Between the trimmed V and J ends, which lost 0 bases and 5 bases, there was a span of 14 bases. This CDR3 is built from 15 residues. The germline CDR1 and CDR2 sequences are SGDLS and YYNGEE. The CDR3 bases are TGTGCCAGCAGCGTAGGGTTAGGGGTCGTTGAGACCCAGTACTTC. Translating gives CASSVGLGVVETQYF.

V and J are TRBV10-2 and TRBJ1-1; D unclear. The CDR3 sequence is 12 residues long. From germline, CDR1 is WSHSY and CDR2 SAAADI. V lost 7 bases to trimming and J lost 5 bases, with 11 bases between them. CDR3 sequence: CASTHIETEAFF. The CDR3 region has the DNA TGCGCCAGCACCCACATTGAAACTGAAGCTTTCTTT.

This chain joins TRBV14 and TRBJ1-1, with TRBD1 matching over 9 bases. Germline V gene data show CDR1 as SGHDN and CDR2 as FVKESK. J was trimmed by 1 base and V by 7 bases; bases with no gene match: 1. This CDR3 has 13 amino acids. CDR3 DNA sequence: TGTGCCAGCACGGGACAGGGGAACACTGAAGCTTTCTTT. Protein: CASTGQGNTEAFF.

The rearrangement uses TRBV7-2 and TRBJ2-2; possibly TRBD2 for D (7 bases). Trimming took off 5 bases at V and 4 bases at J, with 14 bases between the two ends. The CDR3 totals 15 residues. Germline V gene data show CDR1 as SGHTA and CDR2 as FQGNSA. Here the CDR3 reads CASSATRGGTGELFF. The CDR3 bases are TGTGCCAGCAGCGCTACTAGGGGGGGCACCGGGGAGCTGTTTTTT.

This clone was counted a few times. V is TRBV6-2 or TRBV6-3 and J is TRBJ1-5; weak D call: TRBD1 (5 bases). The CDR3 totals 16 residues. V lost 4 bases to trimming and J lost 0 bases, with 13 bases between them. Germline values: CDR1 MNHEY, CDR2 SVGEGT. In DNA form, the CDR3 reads TGTGCCAGCAGTTCCCTCGGGGGGTATAGCAATCAGCCCCAGCATTTT. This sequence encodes CASSSLGGYSNQPQHF.

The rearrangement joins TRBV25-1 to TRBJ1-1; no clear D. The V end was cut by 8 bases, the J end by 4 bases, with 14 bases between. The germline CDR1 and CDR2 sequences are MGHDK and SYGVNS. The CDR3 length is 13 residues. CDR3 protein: CASGHREGTEAFF. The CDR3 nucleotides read TGTGCCAGCGGTCACCGAGAGGGCACTGAAGCTTTCTTT. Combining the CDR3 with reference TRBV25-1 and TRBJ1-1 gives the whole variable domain EADIYQTPRYLVIGTGKKITLECSQTMGHDKMYWYQQDPGMELHLIHYSYGVNSTEKGDLSSESTVSRIRTEHFPLTLESARPSHTSQYLCASGHREGTEAFFGQGTRLTVV.

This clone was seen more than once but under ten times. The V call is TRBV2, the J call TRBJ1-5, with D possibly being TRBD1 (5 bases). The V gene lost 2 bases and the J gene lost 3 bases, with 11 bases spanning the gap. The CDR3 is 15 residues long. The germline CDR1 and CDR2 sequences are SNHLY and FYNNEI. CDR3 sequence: CASSESQGLNQPQHF. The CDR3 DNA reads TGTGCCAGCAGTGAATCGCAGGGCCTCAATCAGCCCCAGCATTTT.

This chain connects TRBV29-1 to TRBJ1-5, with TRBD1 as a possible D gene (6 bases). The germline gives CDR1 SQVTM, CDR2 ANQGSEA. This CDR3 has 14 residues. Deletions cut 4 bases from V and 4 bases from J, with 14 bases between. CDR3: CSVAQGLTNQPQHF. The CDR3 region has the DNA TGCAGCGTTGCCCAGGGGCTCACGAATCAGCCCCAGCATTTT.

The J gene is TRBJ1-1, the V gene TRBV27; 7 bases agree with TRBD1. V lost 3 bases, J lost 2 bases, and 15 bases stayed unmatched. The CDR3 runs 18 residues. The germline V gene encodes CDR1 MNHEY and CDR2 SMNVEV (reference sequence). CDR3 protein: CASSFARGRGQINTEAFF. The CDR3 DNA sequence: TGTGCCAGCAGTTTCGCCAGGGGCCGGGGACAGATAAACACTGAAGCTTTCTTT.

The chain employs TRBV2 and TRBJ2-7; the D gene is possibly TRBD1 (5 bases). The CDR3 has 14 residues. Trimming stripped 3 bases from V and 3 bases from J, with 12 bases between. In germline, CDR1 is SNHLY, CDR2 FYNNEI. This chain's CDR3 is CASSDRVPVYEQYF. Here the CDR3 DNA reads TGTGCCAGCAGTGACAGGGTCCCTGTCTACGAGCAGTACTTC.

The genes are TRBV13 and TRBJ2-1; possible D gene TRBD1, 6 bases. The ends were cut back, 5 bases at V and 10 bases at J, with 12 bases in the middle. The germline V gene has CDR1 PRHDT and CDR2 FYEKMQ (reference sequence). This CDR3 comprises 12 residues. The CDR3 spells CASSRTGFEQFF. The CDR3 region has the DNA TGTGCCAGCAGCCGAACAGGGTTCGAGCAGTTCTTC.

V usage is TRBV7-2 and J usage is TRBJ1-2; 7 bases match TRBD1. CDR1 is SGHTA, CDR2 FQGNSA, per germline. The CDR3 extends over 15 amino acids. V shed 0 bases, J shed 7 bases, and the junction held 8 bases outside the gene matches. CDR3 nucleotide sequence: TGTGCCAGCAGCTTAGCGGGTGGAACAGGGGTTGGCTACACCTTC. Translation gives CASSLAGGTGVGYTF.

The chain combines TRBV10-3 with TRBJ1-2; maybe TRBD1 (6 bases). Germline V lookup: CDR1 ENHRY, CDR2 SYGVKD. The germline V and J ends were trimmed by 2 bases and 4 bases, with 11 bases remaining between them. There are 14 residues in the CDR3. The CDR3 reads CAISEPGDGYGYTF. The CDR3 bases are TGTGCCATCAGTGAGCCAGGGGACGGCTATGGCTACACCTTC.

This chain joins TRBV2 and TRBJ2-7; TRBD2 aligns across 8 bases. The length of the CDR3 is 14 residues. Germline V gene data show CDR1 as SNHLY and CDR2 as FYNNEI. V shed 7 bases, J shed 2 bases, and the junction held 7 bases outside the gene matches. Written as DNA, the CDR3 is TGTGCCAGCACCGGACTAGCTGTAACCTACGAGCAGTACTTC. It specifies CASTGLAVTYEQYF.

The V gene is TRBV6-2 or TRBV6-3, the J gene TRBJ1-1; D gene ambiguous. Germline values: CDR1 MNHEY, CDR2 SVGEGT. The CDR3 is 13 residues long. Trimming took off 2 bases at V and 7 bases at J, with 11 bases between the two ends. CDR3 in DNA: TGTGCCAGCAGTTACCCTACCACGGTTGAAGCTTTCTTT. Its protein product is CASSYPTTVEAFF.